The 16 T cell receptor beta chains below come from one sample, sequenced in a study of OX40 agonist ivuxolimab in advanced cancers. Measured with immunoSEQ multiplex PCR; TCRdb has only the in-frame clones, and not every one. The sample has some 83,000 clones; around 84% are singletons. Sequencing used CD4+ or CD8+ T cells sorted from blood, obtained in a trial of the OX40 agonist ivuxolimab. These TCRs come from an adult with an advanced solid tumor such as melanoma, head and neck, liver or kidney cancer.

In this sample, this clone turned up once. The chain couples TRBV19 to TRBJ1-1; D unresolved. V was cut by 3 bases and J by 1 base, with 9 bases left in between. The germline V gene has CDR1 LNHDA and CDR2 SQIVND (reference sequence). This CDR3 has 14 residues. Written as DNA, the CDR3 is TGTGCCAGTAGTATGTGGACGGAGAACACTGAAGCTTTCTTT. It codes for CASSMWTENTEAFF.

To note about this clone: An end of the junction differs from the germline gene, which may be a read error. CDR3 loop: CASSLSRTGNPEAFF. CDR3 DNA sequence: TGTGCCAGCAGTTTATCAAGGACAGGGAACCCTGAAGCTTTCTTT. The rearrangement joins TRBV27 to TRBJ1-1, with 8 bases that match TRBD1. The CDR3 spans 15 residues. Germline V gives CDR1 MNHEY, CDR2 SMNVEV (reference sequence).

This clone was recorded a few times. V is TRBV15 and J is TRBJ2-1; no definite D call. Between the trimmed V and J ends, which lost 6 bases and 0 bases, there was a span of 9 bases. Germline values: CDR1 LNHNV, CDR2 YYDKDF (reference sequence). This CDR3 has 14 residues. CDR3 DNA sequence: TGTGCCACCAGGACGGGTGGCTCCTACAATGAGCAGTTCTTC. It translates to CATRTGGSYNEQFF. The whole variable domain, filled in from reference TRBV15 and TRBJ2-1, reads DAMVIQNPRYQVTQFGKPVTLSCSQTLNHNVMYWYQQKSSQAPKLLFHYYDKDFNNEADTPDNFQSRRPNTSFCFLDIRSPGLGDTAMYLCATRTGGSYNEQFFGPGTRLTVL.

V usage is TRBV7-3 and J usage is TRBJ2-7; 8 nucleotides agree with TRBD2. CDR3 length equals 15 residues. V trimming: 1 base; J trimming: 5 bases; junction bases outside the gene matches: 7. The germline CDR1 and CDR2 sequences are SGHTA and FQGTGA. In nucleotides, the CDR3 is TGTGCCAGCAGCTTAATAGGCTCGGGAGGGGACGAGCAGTACTTC. It yields the protein CASSLIGSGGDEQYF.

This chain joins TRBV7-2 and TRBJ2-3; D is ambiguous. The CDR3 spans 12 residues. Germline V lookup: CDR1 SGHTA, CDR2 FQGNSA. Trimming cost V 0 bases and J 7 bases, with 5 bases left between them. CDR3 in DNA: TGTGCCAGCAGCTTAGCGTTGAATACGCAGTATTTT. It yields the protein CASSLALNTQYF.

This sequence joins TRBV27 and TRBJ2-1; D uncertain. This CDR3 is built from 17 residues. The germline CDR1 and CDR2 sequences are MNHEY and SMNVEV (reference sequence). Trimming took 4 bases from V and 0 from J, leaving 16 bases between them. The CDR3 nucleotides read TGTGCCAGCAGTTCGTACCCACAGACAAGCTCCTACAATGAGCAGTTCTTC. Translation: CASSSYPQTSSYNEQFF.

The rearrangement uses TRBV2 and TRBJ2-1; D gene uncertain. CDR3 size: 15 residues. Germline CDR1 SNHLY, CDR2 FYNNEI. Trimming left V 6 bases short and J 3 bases short, with 15 bases between. The CDR3 sequence: CASRTGSSIYNEQFF. In nucleotides, the CDR3 is TGTGCCAGCAGGACCGGGTCCAGCATCTACAATGAGCAGTTCTTC.

The chain uses TRBV27 and TRBJ1-1; a possible D gene is TRBD1 (5 bases). Per germline, CDR1 MNHEY and CDR2 SMNVEV (reference sequence). The CDR3 contains 15 residues. Trimming removed 0 bases from V and 3 bases from J, with 11 bases in between. CDR3 amino acids: CASSLSWGRDTEAFF. In DNA, the CDR3 is TGTGCCAGCAGTTTATCGTGGGGCAGGGACACTGAAGCTTTCTTT.

This clone was counted between two and nine times. This rearrangement joins TRBV27 to TRBJ1-3; a weak D match, TRBD1 (6 bases). The CDR3 loop spans 16 amino acids. Germline values: CDR1 MNHEY, CDR2 SMNVEV (reference sequence). Trimming pared 0 bases from V and 1 base from J, leaving 10 bases between. The CDR3 sequence: CASSLSGGQSGNTIYF. Written as DNA, the CDR3 is TGTGCCAGCAGTTTATCCGGGGGGCAATCTGGAAACACCATATATTTT.

The table lists this clone with a few counts. The chain carries TRBV4-3 and TRBJ2-7; 8 positions agree with TRBD1. The junction had 9 bases not matched to a gene; V was cut back by 0 bases and J by 5 bases. The CDR3 has 16 residues. Germline CDR1 reads LGHNA; CDR2 reads YSLEER. The CDR3 region is CASSQDTGTGIHEQYF. For the CDR3, the DNA is TGCGCCAGCAGCCAAGATACCGGGACAGGTATCCACGAGCAGTACTTC.

The chain carries TRBV29-1 and TRBJ2-5; weak D call: TRBD2 (7 bases). The J call may be wrong; the DNA end is better matched by TRBJ2-7. The length of the CDR3 is 13 residues. Germline CDR1 is SQVTM and CDR2 is ANQGSEA. The CDR3: CSVGGGGSYEQYF. Here the CDR3 DNA reads TGCAGCGTGGGAGGGGGGGGCTCCTACGAGCAGTACTTC.

This clone was seen just once. The chain uses TRBV11-3 and TRBJ2-2; D may be TRBD1 or TRBD2 (5 bases each). V was cut by 5 bases and J by 4 bases, with 14 bases left in between. Per the germline V gene, CDR1 is SGHNT and CDR2 is YENEEA. This CDR3 region has 15 residues. For the CDR3, the DNA is TGTGCCAGCAGCATTGGGACCGGCGGCACCGGGGAGCTGTTTTTT. As protein: CASSIGTGGTGELFF.

The chain couples TRBV5-1 to TRBJ1-3; the match to TRBD1 covers 7 bases. The V gene's germline CDR1 is SGHRS and CDR2 YFSETQ. V was pared by 3 bases and J by 2 bases, with 2 bases of the junction left unmatched. The CDR3 loop spans 14 amino acids. The CDR3 DNA is TGCGCCAGCAGCTCTGACAGGGCTGGAAACACCATATATTTT. Residues: CASSSDRAGNTIYF. Full variable domain (missing parts from reference TRBV5-1 and TRBJ1-3): KAGVTQTPRYLIKTRGQQVTLSCSPISGHRSVSWYQQTPGQGLQFLFEYFSETQRNKGNFPGRFSGRQFSNSRSEMNVSTLELGDSALYLCASSSDRAGNTIYFGEGSWLTVV.

This clone was detected only once. The chain joins TRBV29-1 to TRBJ2-3; maybe TRBD2 (6 bases). Per germline, CDR1 SQVTM and CDR2 ANQGSEA. The CDR3 is 13 amino acids. The ends were cut back, 5 bases at V and 1 base at J, with 10 bases in the middle. In nucleotides, the CDR3 is TGCAGCGTTCCCTCTAGCGGCACAGATACGCAGTATTTT. This sequence encodes CSVPSSGTDTQYF.

The chain joins TRBV7-8 to TRBJ1-1; no clear D. Germline V gene lookup returns CDR1 SGHVS and CDR2 FQNEAQ. The germline V and J ends were trimmed by 5 bases and 0 bases, with 7 bases remaining between them. The length of the CDR3 is 13 residues. The CDR3 protein is CASSSGVNTEAFF. The CDR3 coding sequence is TGTGCCAGCAGCAGCGGGGTGAACACTGAAGCTTTCTTT. The variable domain in full, with the rest retrieved from reference TRBV7-8 and TRBJ1-1, is GAGVSQSPRYKVAKRGQDVALRCDPISGHVSLFWYQQALGQGPEFLTYFQNEAQLDKSGLPSDRFFAERPEGSVSTLKIQRTQQEDSAVYLCASSSGVNTEAFFGQGTRLTVV.

This clone was observed once. This rearrangement joins TRBV4-1 to TRBJ1-5; D gene unclear. Looked up from germline, CDR1 is MGHRA and CDR2 is YSYEKL. With 0 bases removed from V and 4 bases from J, the gap between germline ends came to 13 bases. This CDR3 spans 16 amino acids. Written as DNA, the CDR3 is TGCGCCAGCAGCCAAGAACGAGGGAAATGGAATCAGCCCCAGCATTTT. This codes for CASSQERGKWNQPQHF.